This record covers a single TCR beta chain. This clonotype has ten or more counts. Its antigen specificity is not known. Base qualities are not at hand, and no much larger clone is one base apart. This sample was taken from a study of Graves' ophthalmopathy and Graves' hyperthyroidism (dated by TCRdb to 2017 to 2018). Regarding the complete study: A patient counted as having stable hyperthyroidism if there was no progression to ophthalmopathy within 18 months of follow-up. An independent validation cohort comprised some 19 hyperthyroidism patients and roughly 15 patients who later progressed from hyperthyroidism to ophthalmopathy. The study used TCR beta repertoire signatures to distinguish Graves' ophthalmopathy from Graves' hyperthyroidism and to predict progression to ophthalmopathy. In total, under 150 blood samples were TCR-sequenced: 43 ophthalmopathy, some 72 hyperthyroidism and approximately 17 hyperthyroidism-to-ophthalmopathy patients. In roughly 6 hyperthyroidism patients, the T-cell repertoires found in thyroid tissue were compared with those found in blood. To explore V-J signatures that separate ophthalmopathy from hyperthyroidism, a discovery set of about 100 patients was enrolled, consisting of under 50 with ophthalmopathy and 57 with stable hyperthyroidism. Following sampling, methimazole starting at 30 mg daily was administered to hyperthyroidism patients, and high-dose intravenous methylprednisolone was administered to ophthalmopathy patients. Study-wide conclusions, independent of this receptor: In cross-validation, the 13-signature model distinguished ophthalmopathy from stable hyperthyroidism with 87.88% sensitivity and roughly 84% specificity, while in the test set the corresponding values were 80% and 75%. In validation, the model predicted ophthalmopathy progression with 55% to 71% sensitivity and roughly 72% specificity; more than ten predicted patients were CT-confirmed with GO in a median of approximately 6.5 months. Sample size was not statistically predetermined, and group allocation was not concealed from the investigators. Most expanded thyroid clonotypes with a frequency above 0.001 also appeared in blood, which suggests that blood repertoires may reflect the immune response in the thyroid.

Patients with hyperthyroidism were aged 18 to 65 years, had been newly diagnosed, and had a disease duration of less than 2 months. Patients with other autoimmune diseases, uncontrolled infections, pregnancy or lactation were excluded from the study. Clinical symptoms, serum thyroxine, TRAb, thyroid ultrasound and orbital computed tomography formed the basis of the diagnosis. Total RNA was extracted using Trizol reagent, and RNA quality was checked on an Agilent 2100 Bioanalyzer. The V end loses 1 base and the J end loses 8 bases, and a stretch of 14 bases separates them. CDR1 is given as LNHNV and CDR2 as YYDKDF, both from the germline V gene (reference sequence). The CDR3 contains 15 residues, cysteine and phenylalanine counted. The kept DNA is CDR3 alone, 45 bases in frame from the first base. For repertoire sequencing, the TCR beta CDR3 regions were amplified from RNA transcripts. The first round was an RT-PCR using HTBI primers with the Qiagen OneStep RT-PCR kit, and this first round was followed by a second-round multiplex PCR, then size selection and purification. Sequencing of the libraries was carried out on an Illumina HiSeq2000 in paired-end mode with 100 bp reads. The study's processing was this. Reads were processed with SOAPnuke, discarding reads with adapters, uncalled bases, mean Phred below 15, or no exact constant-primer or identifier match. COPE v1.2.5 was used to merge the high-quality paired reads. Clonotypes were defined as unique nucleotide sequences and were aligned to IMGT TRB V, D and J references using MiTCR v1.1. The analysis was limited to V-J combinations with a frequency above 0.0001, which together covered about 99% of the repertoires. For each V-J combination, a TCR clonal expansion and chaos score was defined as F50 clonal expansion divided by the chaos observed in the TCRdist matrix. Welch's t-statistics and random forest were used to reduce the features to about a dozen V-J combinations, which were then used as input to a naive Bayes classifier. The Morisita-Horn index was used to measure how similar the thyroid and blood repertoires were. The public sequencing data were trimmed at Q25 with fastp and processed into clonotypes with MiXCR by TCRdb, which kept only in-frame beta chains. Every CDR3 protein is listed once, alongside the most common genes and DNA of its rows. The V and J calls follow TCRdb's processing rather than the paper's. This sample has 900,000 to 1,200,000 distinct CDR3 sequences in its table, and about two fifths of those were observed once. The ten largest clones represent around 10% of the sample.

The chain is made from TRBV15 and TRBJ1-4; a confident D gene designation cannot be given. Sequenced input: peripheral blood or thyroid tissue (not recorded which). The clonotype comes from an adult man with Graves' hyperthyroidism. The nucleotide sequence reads TGTGCCACCAGCAGAGGGGAGGGAGTCGGGGAAAAACTGTTTTTT. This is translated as CATSRGEGVGEKLFF. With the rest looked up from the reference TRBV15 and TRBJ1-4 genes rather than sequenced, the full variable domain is DAMVIQNPRYQVTQFGKPVTLSCSQTLNHNVMYWYQQKSSQAPKLLFHYYDKDFNNEADTPDNFQSRRPNTSFCFLDIRSPGLGDTAMYLCATSRGEGVGEKLFFGSGTQLSVL.